This T cell receptor (beta chain) was identified in a study of blood T cell repertoires in COVID-19. Two consecutive negative NP/OP PCR tests, clearance, or resolved symptoms defined Cohort 3 recovery. The count of this clone is one. Produced via immunoSEQ multiplex PCR; TCRdb's table is partial and in-frame only. The profile shows about 370,000 clones, approximately 89% of them singletons. This CDR3 is built from 15 residues. Germline V CDR1 and CDR2: SGHRS, YFSETQ. V was clipped by 0 bases and J by 5 bases, with 12 bases between them. Specimen: PBMCs or T cells enriched from blood (not recorded which). The clonotype comes from a woman aged 25 to 39 who had recovered from COVID-19. The chain joins TRBV5-1 to TRBJ1-5, with D perhaps matching TRBD1 (5 bases). The CDR3 loop reads CASSLEGDSYQPQHF. The CDR3 coding sequence is TGCGCCAGCAGCTTGGAAGGAGACAGCTATCAGCCCCAGCATTTT.